This TCR beta chain stems from a study of blood T cell repertoires in COVID-19. Study information: Spain, Italy and the United States supplied samples that represented acute and convalescent COVID-19. The cDNA or gDNA used as material had been derived from T cells, B-cell-depleted T cells, or PBMCs.

In the original processing: Amplification with reference gene primers provided the estimates of nucleated cell counts. Data came from immunoSEQ multiplex PCR; TCRdb stores just in-frame clones and leaves some out. The V and J calls and clone size are taken from that table; D and trimming were inferred from the DNA. The table has about 200,000 clones, about 88% seen once. J gave up 10 bases and V 1 base, and 14 bases lay outside the gene matches. The CDR3 is 18 residues long. Germline CDR1 is LGHDT and CDR2 is YNNKEL (reference sequence). The sample taken for sequencing was peripheral blood. The rearrangement uses TRBV3-1 (or the pseudogene TRBV3-2) and TRBJ2-1; 12 nucleotides match TRBD2. The receptor was isolated from a man between 60 and 75 years old with acute or convalescent COVID-19. The CDR3 DNA is TGTGCCAGCAGCCAAGTACTAGCGGGGGGCCCGCGGGAGGAAGAGCAGTTCTTC. This codes for CASSQVLAGGPREEEQFF.